One sample yielded the 10 T cell receptor beta chains listed below, sequenced in a study of blood T cell repertoires in COVID-19. Repertoires were generated with immunoSEQ multiplex PCR, while TCRdb's copy carries only in-frame clones and drops some. The sample has over 70,000 clones, roughly 78% seen once. The specimen sequenced was peripheral blood. These receptors were taken from an older woman with acute or convalescent COVID-19.

The chain recombines TRBV11-1 with TRBJ2-1; 7 bases align to TRBD1. Germline CDR1 SGHAT, CDR2 FQDESV (reference sequence). The J segment lost 0 bases and the V segment lost 5 bases, leaving 7 bases of the junction unmatched. CDR3 length equals 16 residues. CDR3 protein: CASSPRQGNSYNEQFF. The CDR3 DNA follows: TGTGCCAGCAGCCCGCGACAGGGAAACTCCTACAATGAGCAGTTCTTC.

The chain combines TRBV30 with TRBJ2-1; 12 nucleotides match TRBD2. Germline V gene data show CDR1 as GTSNPN and CDR2 as SVGIG (reference sequence). The CDR3 consists of 18 residues. V shed 3 bases and J 3 bases; nucleotides not matched to a gene: 12. CDR3 sequence reads: CAWSSLPGTSGRYNEQFF. The CDR3 DNA is TGTGCCTGGAGCTCCCTCCCAGGGACTAGCGGGCGCTACAATGAGCAGTTCTTC.

The V gene is TRBV30, the J gene TRBJ2-6, with D possibly TRBD1 on 6 matching bases. Germline assignment: CDR1 GTSNPN and CDR2 SVGIG (reference sequence). The ends were cut back, 8 bases at V and 0 bases at J, with 17 bases in the middle. There are 16 residues in the CDR3. The CDR3 nucleotides read TGTGCCGGACAACAGGGTGTGATCTCTGGGGCCAACGTCCTGACTTTC. Its protein product is CAGQQGVISGANVLTF.

The chain has TRBV9 and TRBJ2-7; 8 bases are shared with TRBD1. J gave up 2 bases and V 0 bases, and 4 bases lay outside the gene matches. This CDR3 spans 15 amino acids. The germline CDR1 and CDR2 sequences are SGDLS and YYNGEE. CDR3 DNA: TGTGCCAGCAGCGTAGGACAGGGGCTCCCCTACGAGCAGTACTTC. Residues: CASSVGQGLPYEQYF.

V usage is TRBV28 and J usage is TRBJ1-5; D is ambiguous. The CDR3 contains 12 residues. Trimming pared 8 bases from V and 3 bases from J, leaving 8 bases between. CDR1 is MDHEN and CDR2 is SYDVKM in the germline V gene. The CDR3 coding sequence is TGTGCCAGCCGGAGGCCCAATCAGCCCCAGCATTTT. This translates into CASRRPNQPQHF.

The chain links TRBV5-5 to TRBJ1-1; 7 bases are shared with TRBD1. This CDR3 has 15 residues. CDR1 and CDR2 from the germline V gene are SGHKS and YYEKEE (reference sequence). V shed 4 bases, J shed 2 bases, and the junction held 8 bases outside the gene matches. The CDR3 protein is CASSRQGSVNTEAFF. DNA for the CDR3: TGTGCCAGCAGCCGACAGGGTTCGGTAAACACTGAAGCTTTCTTT.

This chain joins TRBV5-1 and TRBJ2-7; tentative D call: TRBD1 (6 bases). Trimming cost V 4 bases and J 0 bases, with 14 bases left between them. The V gene's germline CDR1 is SGHRS and CDR2 YFSETQ. This CDR3 comprises 15 residues. In DNA, the CDR3 is TGCGCCAGCAGCCCAGGGACACTGAGCTCCTACGAGCAGTACTTC. Protein: CASSPGTLSSYEQYF.

A remark on this clone: This specimen includes other DNA sequences encoding the same CDR3. This chain uses TRBV28 with TRBJ2-7; possible D gene TRBD2, 6 bases. V was trimmed by 2 bases and J by 2 bases, leaving 10 bases between them. The CDR3 runs to 14 residues. Germline V gives CDR1 MDHEN, CDR2 SYDVKM. The CDR3 sequence: CASSLGGPPYEQYF. The CDR3 nucleotides read TGTGCCAGCAGTTTAGGAGGGCCTCCCTACGAGCAGTACTTC.

Of note for this clone: It may be a read error: a sequence one base away is much more abundant. The chain uses TRBV6-5 and TRBJ1-5; 8 bases are shared with TRBD1. CDR1 is MNHEY, CDR2 SVGAGI, per germline. This CDR3 comprises 14 residues. Unmatched junction bases numbered 4, after V lost 4 bases and J lost 5 bases. Here the CDR3 reads CASSSDRGYQPQHF. Written as DNA, the CDR3 is TGTGCCAGCAGTTCCGACAGGGGCTATCAGCCCCAGCATTTT.

This clone was detected a few times. This rearrangement joins TRBV2 to TRBJ1-2; D possibly corresponds to TRBD1 (6 bases). V gave up 5 bases and J gave up 4 bases, with 17 bases separating them. The germline V gene encodes CDR1 SNHLY and CDR2 FYNNEI. The CDR3 consists of 15 residues. This chain's CDR3 is CASSRTPLRGYGYTF. The CDR3 coding sequence is TGTGCCAGCAGTCGGACCCCTCTCAGGGGCTATGGCTACACCTTC.